The sequence of this TCR beta chain was determined in a study of T cell responses to AZD1222 COVID-19 vaccine. Sequenced by immunoSEQ multiplex PCR; TCRdb stores in-frame clones only, minus some. Of 150,000 to 200,000 clones in the sample, 85% to 90% were seen once. This clone was recorded once. V dropped 2 bases and J dropped 0 bases, with 6 bases sitting between them. CDR1 is SGHKS, CDR2 YYEKEE, per germline (reference sequence). The CDR3 contains 15 residues. This material consisted of peripheral blood, taken 28 days after the second AZD1222 dose. This chain links TRBV5-5 with TRBJ2-6; unclear D gene. This clonotype originated in an adult who received the AZD1222 COVID-19 vaccine. The CDR3 protein is CASSFDGSGANVLTF. CDR3 nucleotide sequence: TGTGCCAGCAGCTTTGACGGCTCTGGGGCCAACGTCCTGACTTTC.